This TCR beta chain was observed in a study of blood T cell repertoires in COVID-19. At the level of the study: COVID-19 samples collected from the United States, Italy and Spain covered acute and convalescent phases. Sources were T cells, B-cell-depleted T cells, or PBMCs; the material itself was cDNA or gDNA.

As originally analysed: Amplification with reference gene primers provided the estimates of nucleated cell counts. Method: immunoSEQ multiplex PCR; TCRdb's copy keeps in-frame clones and lacks some. That table gives V, J and clone size, and the DNA gave D and trimming. The profile shows 170,000 or so clones, approximately 90% of them singletons. This clonotype originated in a man aged 50-59 years with acute or convalescent COVID-19. The sequenced sample was peripheral blood.

Here the CDR3 reads CAISEGRALSGNTIYF. DNA for the CDR3: TGTGCCATCAGTGAAGGCAGGGCCCTCTCTGGAAACACCATATATTTT. The chain joins TRBV10-3 to TRBJ1-3; perhaps TRBD1 as D (5 bases). CDR3 length: 16 residues. Germline V CDR1 and CDR2: ENHRY, SYGVKD. Trimming removed 3 bases from V and 0 bases from J, with 12 bases in between.